The source of this T cell receptor beta chain is a study of tumor-infiltrating lymphocytes in primary liver carcinoma. The researchers produced TCR beta cDNA from 500 to 550 ng total RNA with a constant-region primer. Three nested multiplex PCR rounds, a slightly modified ARM-PCR, produced the libraries for TCR beta. Primers for the first two PCR rounds were TRBV1-TRBV30 forward primers and a C-beta reverse primer (around 10 cycles per round). TCRdb re-analysed the multiplex PCR reads in MiXCR, keeping a single row per CDR3 protein. There are a few hundred thousand distinct CDR3 sequences in the sample; around three fifths occur only once, and approximately 17% lies in the top ten. The ends were cut back, 6 bases at V and 6 bases at J, with 21 bases in the middle. Germline V gene sequence: CDR1 MNHEY, CDR2 SVGEGT. The CDR3 is made up of 16 amino acids. Germline DNA was also extracted, while the blood RNA originated from unsorted whole blood. Chronic HBV infection affected patients, none of whom had received treatment.

V gene TRBV6-2 or TRBV6-3 combines with J gene TRBJ2-1; no reliable D call. The sequence was obtained from a woman aged 30 to 39 with primary liver carcinoma and hepatitis B virus infection. The sample comprised peripheral blood. The CDR3, as DNA: TGTGCCAGCAGGACCAAAATGCGGCCAGCCTGCAATGAGCAGTTCTTC. Translating it yields CASRTKMRPACNEQFF.